The TCR beta chain described here comes from a study of cytomegalovirus exposure and HLA in healthy donors. The donors (healthy individuals) were bone marrow donors. With regard to this clone: Antigen unknown.

Primers included in the PCR were 60 Vbeta and 13 Jbeta primers. Data came from immunoSEQ multiplex PCR; TCRdb stores just in-frame clones and leaves some out. Of about 130,000 clones in the sample, 75% to 90% were seen once. Study-wide findings and caveats: What a later analysis reportedly showed was that an Asian-associated ancestry cluster had fewer N-insertions than the roughly 670-donor mean.

The source is a man aged 25-45 years in good health and CMV-seropositive. Sequencing was carried out using PBMCs.

CDR3 in amino acids: CSVPDRGGGYTF. As DNA, the CDR3 is TGCAGCGTTCCGGACAGGGGAGGAGGCTACACCTTC. The genes are TRBV29-1 and TRBJ1-2, with 9 nucleotides matching TRBD1. Germline V gene sequence: CDR1 SQVTM, CDR2 ANQGSEA. Trimming removed 5 bases from V and 8 bases from J; junction bases left unmatched: 6. CDR3 size: 12 residues. The whole variable domain, remainder taken from reference TRBV29-1 and TRBJ1-2, is SAVISQKPSRDICQRGTSLTIQCQVDSQVTMMFWYRQQPGQSLTLIATANQGSEATYESGFVIDKFPISRPNLTFSTLTVSNMSPEDSSIYLCSVPDRGGGYTFGSGTRLTVV.